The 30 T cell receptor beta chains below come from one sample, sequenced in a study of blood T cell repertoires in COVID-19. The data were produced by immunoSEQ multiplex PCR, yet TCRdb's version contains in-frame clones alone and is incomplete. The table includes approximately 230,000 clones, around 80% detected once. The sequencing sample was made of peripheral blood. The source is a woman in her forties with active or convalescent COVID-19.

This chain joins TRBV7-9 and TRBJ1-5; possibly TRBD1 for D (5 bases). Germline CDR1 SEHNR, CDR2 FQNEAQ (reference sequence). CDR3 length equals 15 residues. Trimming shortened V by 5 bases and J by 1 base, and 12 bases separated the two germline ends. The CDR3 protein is CASSAGTGSNQPQHF. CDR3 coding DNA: TGTGCCAGCAGCGCCGGGACTGGGAGCAATCAGCCCCAGCATTTT.

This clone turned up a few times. The CDR3 DNA sequence: TGTGCCACAGTACAGGAAAACTATGGCTACACCTTC. Translated: CATVQENYGYTF. The J gene is TRBJ1-2, the V gene TRBV19, with a possible D match to TRBD1 (5 bases). Germline lookup yields CDR1 LNHDA and CDR2 SQIVND (reference sequence). V dropped 10 bases and J dropped 2 bases, with 11 bases sitting between them. This CDR3 spans 12 amino acids.

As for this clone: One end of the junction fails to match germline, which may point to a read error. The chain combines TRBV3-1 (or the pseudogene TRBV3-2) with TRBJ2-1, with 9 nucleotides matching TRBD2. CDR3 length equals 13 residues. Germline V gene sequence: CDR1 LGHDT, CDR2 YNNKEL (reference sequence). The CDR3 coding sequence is TGTGCCAGCAGCCAAGTGCGGGGGGGCTTACTGCTCTTC. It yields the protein CASSQVRGGLLLF.

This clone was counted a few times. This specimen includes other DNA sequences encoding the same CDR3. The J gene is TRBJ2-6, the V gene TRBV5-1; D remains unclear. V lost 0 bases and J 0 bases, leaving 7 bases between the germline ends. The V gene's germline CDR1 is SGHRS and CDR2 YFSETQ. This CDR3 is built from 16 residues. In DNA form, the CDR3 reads TGCGCCAGCAGCTTGGCCGGCGGCTCTGGGGCCAACGTCCTGACTTTC. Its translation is CASSLAGGSGANVLTF.

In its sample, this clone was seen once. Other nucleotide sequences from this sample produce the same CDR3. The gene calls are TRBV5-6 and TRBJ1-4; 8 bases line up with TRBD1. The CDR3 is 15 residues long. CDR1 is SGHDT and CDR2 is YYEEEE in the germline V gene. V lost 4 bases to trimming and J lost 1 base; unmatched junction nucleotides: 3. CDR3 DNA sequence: TGTGCCAGCAGCGAAACAGGGGGAACTAATGAAAAACTGTTTTTT. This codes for CASSETGGTNEKLFF.

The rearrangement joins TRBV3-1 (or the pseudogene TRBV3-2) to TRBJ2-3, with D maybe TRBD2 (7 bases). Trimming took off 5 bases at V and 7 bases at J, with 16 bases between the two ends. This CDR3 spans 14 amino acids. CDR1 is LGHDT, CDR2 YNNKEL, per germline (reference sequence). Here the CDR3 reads CASSGGAGLNTQYF. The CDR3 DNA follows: TGTGCCAGCAGCGGGGGGGCGGGTTTAAATACGCAGTATTTT.

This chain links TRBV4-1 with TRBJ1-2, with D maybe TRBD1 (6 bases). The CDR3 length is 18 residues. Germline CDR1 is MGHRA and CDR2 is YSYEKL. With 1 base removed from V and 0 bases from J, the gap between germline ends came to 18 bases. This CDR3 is CASSQARGGWTANYGYTF. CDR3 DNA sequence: TGCGCCAGCAGCCAAGCTCGGGGGGGATGGACAGCTAACTATGGCTACACCTTC.

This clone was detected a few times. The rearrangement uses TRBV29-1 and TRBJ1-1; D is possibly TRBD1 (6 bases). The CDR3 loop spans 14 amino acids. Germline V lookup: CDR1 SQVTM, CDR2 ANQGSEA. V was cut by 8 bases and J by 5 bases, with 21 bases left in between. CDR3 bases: TGCAGCCTGTCTGCCGTACAGGGCGGGACTGAAGCTTTCTTT. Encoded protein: CSLSAVQGGTEAFF.

CDR3 DNA: TGTGCCACCAGCAGAGATCCGGGACAGGGGGCAGATACGCAGTATTTT. Translating gives CATSRDPGQGADTQYF. The V and J genes are TRBV15 and TRBJ2-3, with 11 bases matching TRBD1. The CDR3 contains 16 residues. V was pared by 0 bases and J by 4 bases, with 3 bases of the junction left unmatched. Germline CDR1 reads LNHNV; CDR2 reads YYDKDF (reference sequence).

In DNA form, the CDR3 reads TGTGCCAGCTCACCAGACAAAGCCGGGGAGCTGTTTTTT. Protein: CASSPDKAGELFF. V and J are TRBV18 and TRBJ2-2, with D hard to call. Trimming took 2 bases from V and 6 from J, leaving 7 bases between them. The CDR3 length is 13 residues. Germline V gives CDR1 KGHSH, CDR2 LQKENI.

CDR3 DNA sequence: TGTGCCAGCAGCCGACTAGCGGGGGGCACAGATACGCAGTATTTT. The encoded protein is CASSRLAGGTDTQYF. J is TRBJ2-3 and V is TRBV6-5; the match to TRBD2 covers 12 bases. V gave up 6 bases and J gave up 1 base; unmatched junction bases: 2. Germline values: CDR1 MNHEY, CDR2 SVGAGI. The CDR3 length is 15 residues.

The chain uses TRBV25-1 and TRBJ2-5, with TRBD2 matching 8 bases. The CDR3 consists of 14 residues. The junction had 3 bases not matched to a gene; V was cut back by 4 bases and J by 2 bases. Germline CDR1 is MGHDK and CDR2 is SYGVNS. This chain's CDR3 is CASSAAGGQETQYF. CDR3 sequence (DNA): TGTGCCAGCAGTGCCGCGGGGGGACAAGAGACCCAGTACTTC.

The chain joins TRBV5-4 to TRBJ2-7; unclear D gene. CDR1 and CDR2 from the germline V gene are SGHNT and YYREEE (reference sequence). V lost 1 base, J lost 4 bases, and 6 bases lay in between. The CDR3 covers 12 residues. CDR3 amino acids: CASSLPYYEQYV. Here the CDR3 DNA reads TGTGCCAGCAGCTTGCCCTATTACGAGCAGTACGTC.

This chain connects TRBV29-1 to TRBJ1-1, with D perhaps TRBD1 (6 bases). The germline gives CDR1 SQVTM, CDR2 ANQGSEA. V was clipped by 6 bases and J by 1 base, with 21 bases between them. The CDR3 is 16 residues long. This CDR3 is CSVLVGLRRGNTEAFF. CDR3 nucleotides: TGCAGCGTCCTCGTGGGTTTACGCAGGGGGAACACTGAAGCTTTCTTT.

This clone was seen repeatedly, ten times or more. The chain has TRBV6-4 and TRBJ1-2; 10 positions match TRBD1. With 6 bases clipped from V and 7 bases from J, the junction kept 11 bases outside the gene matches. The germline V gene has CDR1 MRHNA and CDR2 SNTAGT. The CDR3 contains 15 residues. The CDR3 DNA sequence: TGTGCCAGCAGACCGGGACAGGGGCATCCGAGTGGCTACACCTTC. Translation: CASRPGQGHPSGYTF.

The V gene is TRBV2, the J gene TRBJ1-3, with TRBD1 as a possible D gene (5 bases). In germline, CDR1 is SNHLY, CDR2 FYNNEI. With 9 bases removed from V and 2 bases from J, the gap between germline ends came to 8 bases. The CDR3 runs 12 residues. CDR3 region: CASRGPGNTIYF. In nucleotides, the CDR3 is TGTGCCAGTAGGGGTCCTGGAAACACCATATATTTT.

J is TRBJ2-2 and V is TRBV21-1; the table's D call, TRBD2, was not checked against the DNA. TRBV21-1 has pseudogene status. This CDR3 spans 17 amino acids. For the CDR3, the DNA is TGTGCCAGCAGCAAAGGATCTGGCGGGGGGCCTTCCGGGGAGCTGTTTTTT. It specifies CASSKGSGGGPSGELFF.

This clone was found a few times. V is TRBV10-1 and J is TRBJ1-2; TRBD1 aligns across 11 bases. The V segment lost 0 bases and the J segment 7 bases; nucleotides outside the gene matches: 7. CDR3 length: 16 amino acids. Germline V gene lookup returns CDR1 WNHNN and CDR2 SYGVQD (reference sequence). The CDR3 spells CASSESGTGGSGGYTF. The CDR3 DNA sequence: TGCGCCAGCAGTGAGTCCGGGACAGGGGGAAGTGGTGGCTACACCTTC.

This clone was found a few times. The CDR3 sequence: CASMFPGTSRRAKNIQYF. The CDR3 DNA sequence: TGTGCCAGCATGTTTCCCGGGACTAGCAGGAGGGCCAAAAACATTCAGTACTTC. This sequence joins TRBV28 and TRBJ2-4; 9 bases are a match to TRBD2. V trimming: 7 bases; J trimming: 1 base; junction bases outside the gene matches: 14. Germline V gene lookup returns CDR1 MDHEN and CDR2 SYDVKM. This CDR3 has 18 residues.

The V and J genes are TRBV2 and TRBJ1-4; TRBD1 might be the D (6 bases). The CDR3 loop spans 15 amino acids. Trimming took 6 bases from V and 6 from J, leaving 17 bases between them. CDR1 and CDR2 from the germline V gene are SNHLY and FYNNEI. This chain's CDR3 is CASSASTGPDEKLFF. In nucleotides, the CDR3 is TGTGCCAGCAGCGCCAGTACAGGGCCGGATGAAAAACTGTTTTTT. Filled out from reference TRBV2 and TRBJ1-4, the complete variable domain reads EPEVTQTPSHQVTQMGQEVILRCVPISNHLYFYWYRQILGQKVEFLVSFYNNEISEKSEIFDDQFSVERPDGSNFTLKIRSTKLEDSAMYFCASSASTGPDEKLFFGSGTQLSVL.

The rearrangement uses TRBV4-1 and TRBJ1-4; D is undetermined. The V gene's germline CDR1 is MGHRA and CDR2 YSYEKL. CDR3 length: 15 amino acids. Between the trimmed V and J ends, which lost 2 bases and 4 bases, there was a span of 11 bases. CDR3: CASSQQEGVNEKLFF. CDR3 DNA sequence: TGCGCCAGCAGCCAACAGGAGGGCGTTAATGAAAAACTGTTTTTT.

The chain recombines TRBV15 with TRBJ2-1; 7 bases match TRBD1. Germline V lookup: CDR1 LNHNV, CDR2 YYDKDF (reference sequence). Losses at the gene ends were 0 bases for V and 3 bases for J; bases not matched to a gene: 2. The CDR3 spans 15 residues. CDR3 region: CATSREDRFYNEQFF. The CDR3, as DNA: TGTGCCACCAGCAGAGAGGACAGGTTCTACAATGAGCAGTTCTTC.

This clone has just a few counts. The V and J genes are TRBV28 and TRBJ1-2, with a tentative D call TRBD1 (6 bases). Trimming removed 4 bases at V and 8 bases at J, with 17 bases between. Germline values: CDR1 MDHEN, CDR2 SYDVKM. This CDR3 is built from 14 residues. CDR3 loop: CASSSNRVINGYTF. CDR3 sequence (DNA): TGTGCCAGCAGTTCCAACAGGGTAATCAACGGCTACACCTTC.

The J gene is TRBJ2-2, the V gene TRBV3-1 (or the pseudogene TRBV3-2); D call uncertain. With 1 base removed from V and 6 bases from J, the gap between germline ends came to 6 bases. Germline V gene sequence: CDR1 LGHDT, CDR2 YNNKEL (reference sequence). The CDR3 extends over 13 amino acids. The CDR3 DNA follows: TGTGCCAGCAGCCAAGGGGCCCCCGGGGAGCTGTTTTTT. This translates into CASSQGAPGELFF.

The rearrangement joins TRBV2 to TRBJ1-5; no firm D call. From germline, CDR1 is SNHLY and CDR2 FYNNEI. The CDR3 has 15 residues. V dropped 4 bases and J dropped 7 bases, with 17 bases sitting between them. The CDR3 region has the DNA TGTGCCAGCAGTGGCTCTAAGGTTTCAGGACAGCCCCAGCATTTT. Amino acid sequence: CASSGSKVSGQPQHF.

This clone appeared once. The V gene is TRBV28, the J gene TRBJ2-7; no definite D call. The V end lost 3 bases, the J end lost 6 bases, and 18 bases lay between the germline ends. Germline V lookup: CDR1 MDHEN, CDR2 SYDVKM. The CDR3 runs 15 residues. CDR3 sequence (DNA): TGTGCCAGCAGTTTGAGTCTAGGTAGTCTAGGCGAGCAGTACTTC. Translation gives CASSLSLGSLGEQYF.

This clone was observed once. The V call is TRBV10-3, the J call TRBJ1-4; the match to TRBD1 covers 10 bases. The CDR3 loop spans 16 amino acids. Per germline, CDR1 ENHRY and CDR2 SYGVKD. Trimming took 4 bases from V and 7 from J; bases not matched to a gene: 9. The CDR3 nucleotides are TGTGCCATCAGTGCCGGGACAGGGGCTAGGGGTGAAAAACTGTTTTTT. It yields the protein CAISAGTGARGEKLFF.

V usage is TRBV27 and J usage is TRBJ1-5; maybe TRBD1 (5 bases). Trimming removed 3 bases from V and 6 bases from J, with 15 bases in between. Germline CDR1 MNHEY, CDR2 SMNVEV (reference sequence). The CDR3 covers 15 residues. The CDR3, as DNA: TGTGCCAGCAGTTTTAGGTCAGGGATAGGTCAGCCCCAGCATTTT. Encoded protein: CASSFRSGIGQPQHF.

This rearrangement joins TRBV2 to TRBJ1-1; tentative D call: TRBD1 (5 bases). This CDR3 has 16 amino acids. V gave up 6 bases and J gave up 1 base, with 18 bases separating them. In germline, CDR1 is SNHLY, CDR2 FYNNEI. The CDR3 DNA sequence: TGTGCCAGCAGCTCAATAGGGGACTTAAAGAACACTGAAGCTTTCTTT. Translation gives CASSSIGDLKNTEAFF.

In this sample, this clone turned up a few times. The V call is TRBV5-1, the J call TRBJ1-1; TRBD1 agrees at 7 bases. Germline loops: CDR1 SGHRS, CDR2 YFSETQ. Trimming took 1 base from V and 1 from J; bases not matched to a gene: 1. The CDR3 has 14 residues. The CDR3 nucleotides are TGCGCCAGCAGCTTGACAGGGGCGAACACTGAAGCTTTCTTT. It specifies CASSLTGANTEAFF.